These 12 T cell receptor beta chains came from one sample sequenced in a study of early T cells in non-severe SARS-CoV-2 infection. TCRdb re-analysed the 5' RACE reads in MiXCR, keeping a single row per CDR3 protein. The sample holds about 53,000 distinct CDR3 sequences, roughly an eighth seen once. The sequencing used whole blood, collected at baseline. Source of these receptors: an adult who was a healthcare worker with PCR-confirmed SARS-CoV-2 infection or an uninfected control (not recorded which).

This clonotype was observed many times. The chain couples TRBV7-2 to TRBJ2-5, with unresolved D. The V gene lost 5 bases and the J gene lost 5 bases, with 12 bases spanning the gap. The CDR3 length is 13 residues. CDR1 is SGHTA, CDR2 FQGNSA, per germline. The CDR3 protein is CASSTSAPETQYF. The CDR3 bases are TGTGCCAGCAGCACCTCGGCGCCCGAGACCCAGTACTTC.

A few counts support this clonotype. The V call is TRBV12-3 or TRBV12-4, the J call TRBJ2-7; 8 bases match TRBD1. CDR3 size: 14 residues. The junction had 9 bases not matched to a gene; V was cut back by 7 bases and J by 4 bases. This CDR3 is CASKLAGGDYEQYF. The CDR3 DNA is TGTGCCAGCAAGCTGGCAGGGGGCGATTACGAGCAGTACTTC.

This clonotype was seen more than once but under ten times. This chain joins TRBV28 and TRBJ2-5; the D gene is possibly TRBD2 (6 bases). With 5 bases removed from V and 9 bases from J, the gap between germline ends came to 25 bases. Germline V gives CDR1 MDHEN, CDR2 SYDVKM. The CDR3 spans 16 residues. The CDR3 reads CASSRNGLTGRVAQYF. CDR3 in DNA: TGTGCCAGCAGTCGAAACGGACTAACCGGCCGGGTGGCCCAGTACTTC.

This clonotype has ten or more counts. The J gene is TRBJ2-7, the V gene TRBV27; 10 bases align to TRBD1. Germline trimming cut 8 bases from V and 4 bases from J; bases unmatched to any gene: 14. In germline, CDR1 is MNHEY, CDR2 SMNVEV (reference sequence). CDR3 length: 16 residues. The CDR3 here is CASARVTGGQGYEQYF. CDR3 DNA: TGTGCCAGCGCCAGGGTCACAGGGGGACAGGGGTACGAGCAGTACTTC.

This clonotype was detected only once. Compared with germline, one end of the junction differs, possibly owing to a read error. The rearrangement joins TRBV24-1 to TRBJ2-7; D gene unclear. The CDR3 runs to 12 residues. Germline values: CDR1 KGHDR, CDR2 SFDVKD. The CDR3 region has the DNA TGTGCCACCATGGTTATCTCCCACGAGCAGTACTTC. As protein: CATMVISHEQYF.

This clonotype appeared a few times. The rearrangement uses TRBV12-3 or TRBV12-4 and TRBJ2-1; D call uncertain. Trimming took 2 bases from V and 10 from J, leaving 21 bases between them. The CDR3 has 16 residues. CDR3 protein: CASSLLLGDLLGEQFF. The DNA of the CDR3 is TGTGCCAGCAGTTTACTGCTCGGTGATCTTTTGGGAGAGCAGTTCTTC.

This clonotype was detected only a few times. The rearrangement links TRBV20-1 to TRBJ1-4, with 7 bases that match TRBD1. V shed 4 bases, J shed 8 bases, and the junction held 7 bases outside the gene matches. This CDR3 spans 13 amino acids. Germline-derived CDR1 and CDR2 are DFQATT and SNEGSKA (reference sequence). The CDR3 DNA is TGCAGTGCTAATCAGGGGGAAGTCGAAAAACTGTTTTTT. This sequence encodes CSANQGEVEKLFF.

This clonotype came up a few times. The chain joins TRBV29-1 to TRBJ2-7; 11 positions match TRBD2. This CDR3 is 14 amino acids long. Trimming at V came to 7 bases and at J to 0 bases, leaving 5 bases not matched to a gene. From germline, CDR1 is SQVTM and CDR2 ANQGSEA. CDR3 DNA sequence: TGCAGCGCAGGGACTAGCGGAAGCTCCTACGAGCAGTACTTC. Protein product: CSAGTSGSSYEQYF.

This clonotype was found many times. This chain joins TRBV28 and TRBJ2-7, with D unresolved. The V gene's germline CDR1 is MDHEN and CDR2 SYDVKM. This CDR3 spans 15 amino acids. Trimming shortened V by 4 bases and J by 0 bases, and 13 bases separated the two germline ends. The CDR3 sequence is CASSSGFFISYEQYF. The CDR3 bases are TGTGCCAGCAGTTCGGGCTTCTTTATCTCCTACGAGCAGTACTTC.

This clonotype was counted ten times or more. The rearrangement uses TRBV4-3 and TRBJ2-2; 11 bases agree with TRBD2. Unmatched junction bases numbered 14, after V lost 2 bases and J lost 6 bases. Germline V CDR1 and CDR2: LGHNA, YSLEER. CDR3 size: 19 residues. CDR3 residues: CASSQHADGIAGGPGELFF. Written as DNA, the CDR3 is TGCGCCAGCAGCCAACATGCGGATGGGATAGCGGGAGGGCCCGGGGAGCTGTTTTTT.

At least ten counts were recorded for this clonotype. The chain recombines TRBV11-2 with TRBJ2-1; no firm D call. This CDR3 contains 15 residues. Germline loops: CDR1 SGHAT, CDR2 FQNNGV. The V end lost 5 bases, the J end lost 2 bases, and 13 bases lay between the germline ends. The CDR3 reads CASSIARPTYNEQFF. The CDR3, as DNA: TGTGCCAGCAGCATCGCTAGGCCGACCTACAATGAGCAGTTCTTC.

The genes are TRBV7-9 and TRBJ2-3; 13 positions match TRBD2. The J segment lost 0 bases and the V segment lost 6 bases, leaving 6 bases of the junction unmatched. The V gene's germline CDR1 is SEHNR and CDR2 FQNEAQ (reference sequence). The length of the CDR3 is 17 residues. For the CDR3, the DNA is TGTGCCAGCAGTCGGACTAGCGGGAGAGAAAGCACAGATACGCAGTATTTT. Its protein product is CASSRTSGRESTDTQYF.